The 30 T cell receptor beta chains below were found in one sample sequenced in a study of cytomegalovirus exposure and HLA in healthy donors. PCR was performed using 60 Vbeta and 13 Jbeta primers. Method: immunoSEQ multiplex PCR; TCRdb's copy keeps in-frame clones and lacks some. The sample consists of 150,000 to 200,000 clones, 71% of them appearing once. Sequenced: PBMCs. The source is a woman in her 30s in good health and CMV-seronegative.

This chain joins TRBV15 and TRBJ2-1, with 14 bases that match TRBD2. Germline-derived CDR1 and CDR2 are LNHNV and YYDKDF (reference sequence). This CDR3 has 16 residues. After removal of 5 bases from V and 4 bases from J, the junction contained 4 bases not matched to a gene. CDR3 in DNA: TGTGCCACCAGCGCAGGACTAGCGGGGGGTTACAATGAGCAGTTCTTC. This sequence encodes CATSAGLAGGYNEQFF.

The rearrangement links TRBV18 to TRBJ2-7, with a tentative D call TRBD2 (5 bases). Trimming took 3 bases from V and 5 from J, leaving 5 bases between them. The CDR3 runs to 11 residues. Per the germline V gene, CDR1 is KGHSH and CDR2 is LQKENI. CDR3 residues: CASSPRDEQYF. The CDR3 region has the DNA TGTGCCAGCTCACCGAGGGACGAGCAGTACTTC.

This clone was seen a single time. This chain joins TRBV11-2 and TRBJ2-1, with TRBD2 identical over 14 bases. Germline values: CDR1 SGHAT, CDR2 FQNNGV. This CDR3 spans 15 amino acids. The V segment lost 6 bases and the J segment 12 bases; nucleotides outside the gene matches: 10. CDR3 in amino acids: CASSTTSGGEKVQFF. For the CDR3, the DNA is TGTGCCAGCAGTACGACTAGCGGGGGGGAAAAGGTGCAGTTCTTC.

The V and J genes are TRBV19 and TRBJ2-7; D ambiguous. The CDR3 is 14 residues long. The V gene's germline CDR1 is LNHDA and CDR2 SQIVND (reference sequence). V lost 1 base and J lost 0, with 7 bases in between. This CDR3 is CASSIGHRSYEQYF. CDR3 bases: TGTGCCAGTAGTATAGGACACCGCTCCTACGAGCAGTACTTC.

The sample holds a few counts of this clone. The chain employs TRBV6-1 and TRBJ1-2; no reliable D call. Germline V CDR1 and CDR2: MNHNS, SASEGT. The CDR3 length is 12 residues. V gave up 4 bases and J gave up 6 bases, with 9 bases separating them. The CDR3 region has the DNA TGTGCCAGCAGTGCGGAGTGGGATGGCTACACCTTC. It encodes CASSAEWDGYTF.

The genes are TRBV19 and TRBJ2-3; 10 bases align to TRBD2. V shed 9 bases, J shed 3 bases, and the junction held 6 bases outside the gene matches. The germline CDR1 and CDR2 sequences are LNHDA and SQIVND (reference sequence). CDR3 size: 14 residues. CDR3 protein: CASATSGKTDTQYF. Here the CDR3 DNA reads TGTGCCAGCGCCACTAGCGGGAAGACAGATACGCAGTATTTT.

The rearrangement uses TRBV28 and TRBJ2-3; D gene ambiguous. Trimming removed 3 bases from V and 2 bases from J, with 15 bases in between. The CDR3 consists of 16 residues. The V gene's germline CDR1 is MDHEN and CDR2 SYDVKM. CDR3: CASSLGLLPDTDTQYF. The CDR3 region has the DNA TGTGCCAGCAGTTTGGGCTTACTCCCCGACACAGATACGCAGTATTTT.

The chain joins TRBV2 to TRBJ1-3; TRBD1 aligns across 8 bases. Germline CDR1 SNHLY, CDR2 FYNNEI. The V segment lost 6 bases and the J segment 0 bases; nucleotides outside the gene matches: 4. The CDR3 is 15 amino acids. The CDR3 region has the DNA TGTGCCAGCAGCCGGGACAGGAGCTCTGGAAACACCATATATTTT. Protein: CASSRDRSSGNTIYF. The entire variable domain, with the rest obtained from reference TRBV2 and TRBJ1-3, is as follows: EPEVTQTPSHQVTQMGQEVILRCVPISNHLYFYWYRQILGQKVEFLVSFYNNEISEKSEIFDDQFSVERPDGSNFTLKIRSTKLEDSAMYFCASSRDRSSGNTIYFGEGSWLTVV.

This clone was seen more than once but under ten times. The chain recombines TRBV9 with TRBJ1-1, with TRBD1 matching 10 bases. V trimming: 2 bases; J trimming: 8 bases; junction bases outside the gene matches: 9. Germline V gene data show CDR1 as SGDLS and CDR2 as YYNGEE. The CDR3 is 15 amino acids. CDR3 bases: TGTGCCAGCAGCGTCCTGGGGACAGGGGCAGACGAAGCTTTCTTT. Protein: CASSVLGTGADEAFF.

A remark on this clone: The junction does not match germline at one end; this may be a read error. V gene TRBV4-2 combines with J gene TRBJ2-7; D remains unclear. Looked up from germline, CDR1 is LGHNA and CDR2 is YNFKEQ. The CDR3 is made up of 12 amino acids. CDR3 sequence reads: CASSQDPFGLNF. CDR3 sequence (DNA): TGTGCCAGCAGCCAAGATCCATTCGGGTTAAACTTC.

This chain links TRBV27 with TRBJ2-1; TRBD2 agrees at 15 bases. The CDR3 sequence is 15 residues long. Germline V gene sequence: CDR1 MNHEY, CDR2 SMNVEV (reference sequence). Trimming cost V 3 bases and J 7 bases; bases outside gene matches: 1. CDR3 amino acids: CASSFGTSGRNEQFF. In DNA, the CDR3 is TGTGCCAGCAGTTTTGGGACTAGCGGGAGGAATGAGCAGTTCTTC.

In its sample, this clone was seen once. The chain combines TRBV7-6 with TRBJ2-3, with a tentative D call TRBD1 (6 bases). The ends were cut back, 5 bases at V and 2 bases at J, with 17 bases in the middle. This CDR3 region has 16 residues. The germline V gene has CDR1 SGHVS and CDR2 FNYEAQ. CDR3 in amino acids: CASSAQGSSFTDTQYF. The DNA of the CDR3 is TGTGCCAGCAGCGCACAGGGTTCCTCCTTCACAGATACGCAGTATTTT.

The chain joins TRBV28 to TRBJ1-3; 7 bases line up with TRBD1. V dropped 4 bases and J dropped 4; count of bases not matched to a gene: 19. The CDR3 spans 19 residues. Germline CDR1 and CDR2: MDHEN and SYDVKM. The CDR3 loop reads CASSSTSEDRRFRGNTIYF. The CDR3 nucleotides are TGTGCCAGCAGTTCCACTTCCGAGGACAGGAGGTTCCGCGGAAACACCATATATTTT. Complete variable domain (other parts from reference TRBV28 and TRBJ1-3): DVKVTQSSRYLVKRTGEKVFLECVQDMDHENMFWYRQDPGLGLRLIYFSYDVKMKEKGDIPEGYSVSREKKERFSLILESASTNQTSMYLCASSSTSEDRRFRGNTIYFGEGSWLTVV.

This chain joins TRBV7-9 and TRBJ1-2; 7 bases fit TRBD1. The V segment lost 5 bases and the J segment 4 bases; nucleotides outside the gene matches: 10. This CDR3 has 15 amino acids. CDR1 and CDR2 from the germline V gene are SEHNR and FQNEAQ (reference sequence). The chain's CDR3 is CASSLRRDSIYGYTF. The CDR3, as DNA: TGTGCCAGCAGCCTTAGGAGGGACAGCATCTATGGCTACACCTTC.

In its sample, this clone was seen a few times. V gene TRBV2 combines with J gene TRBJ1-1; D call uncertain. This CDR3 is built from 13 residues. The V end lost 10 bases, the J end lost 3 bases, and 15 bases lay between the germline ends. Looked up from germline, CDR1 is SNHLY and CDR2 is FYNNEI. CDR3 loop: CATQRRLDTEAFF. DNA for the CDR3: TGTGCCACCCAGAGGAGGTTGGACACTGAAGCTTTCTTT.

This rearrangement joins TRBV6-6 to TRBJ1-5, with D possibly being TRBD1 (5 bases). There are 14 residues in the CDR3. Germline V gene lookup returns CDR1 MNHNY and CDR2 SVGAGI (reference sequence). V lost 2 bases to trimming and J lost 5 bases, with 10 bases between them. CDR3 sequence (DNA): TGTGCCAGCAGTTACGCAGGAGGGGATCAGCCCCAGCATTTT. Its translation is CASSYAGGDQPQHF.

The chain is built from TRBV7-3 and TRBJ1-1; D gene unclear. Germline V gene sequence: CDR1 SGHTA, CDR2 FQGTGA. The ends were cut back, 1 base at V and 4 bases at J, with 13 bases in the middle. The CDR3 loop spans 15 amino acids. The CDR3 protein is CASSLKPGSSTEAFF. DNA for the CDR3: TGTGCCAGCAGCTTAAAACCGGGGTCGAGCACTGAAGCTTTCTTT.

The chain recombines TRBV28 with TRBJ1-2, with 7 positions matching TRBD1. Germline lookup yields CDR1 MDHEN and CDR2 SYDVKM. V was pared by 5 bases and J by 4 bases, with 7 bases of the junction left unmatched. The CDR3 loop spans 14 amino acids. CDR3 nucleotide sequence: TGTGCCAGCAGTAGCCCGGGACAGTCCTATGGCTACACCTTC. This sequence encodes CASSSPGQSYGYTF.

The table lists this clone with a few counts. CDR3 in amino acids: CASSLEVSPGYQPQHF. CDR3 DNA sequence: TGTGCCAGCAGCTTGGAGGTATCCCCAGGGTACCAGCCCCAGCATTTT. The chain employs TRBV5-5 and TRBJ1-5, with TRBD1 as a possible D gene (5 bases). CDR3 length equals 16 residues. Per the germline V gene, CDR1 is SGHKS and CDR2 is YYEKEE (reference sequence). With 0 bases removed from V and 7 bases from J, the gap between germline ends came to 17 bases. Together with reference TRBV5-5 and TRBJ1-5, the CDR3 gives the full variable domain: DAGVTQSPTHLIKTRGQQVTLRCSPISGHKSVSWYQQVLGQGPQFIFQYYEKEERGRGNFPDRFSARQFPNYSSELNVNALLLGDSALYLCASSLEVSPGYQPQHFGDGTRLSIL.

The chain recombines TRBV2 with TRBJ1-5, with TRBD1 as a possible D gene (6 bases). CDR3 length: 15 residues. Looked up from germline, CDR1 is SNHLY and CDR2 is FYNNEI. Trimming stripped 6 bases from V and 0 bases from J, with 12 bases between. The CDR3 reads CASRHRDYSNQPQHF. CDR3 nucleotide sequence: TGTGCCAGCAGACACAGGGATTATAGCAATCAGCCCCAGCATTTT.

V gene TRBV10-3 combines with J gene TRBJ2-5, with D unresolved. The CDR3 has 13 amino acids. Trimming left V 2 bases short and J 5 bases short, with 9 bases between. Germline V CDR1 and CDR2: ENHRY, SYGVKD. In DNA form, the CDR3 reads TGTGCCATCAGTGAGGGGCAGGCGGAGACCCAGTACTTC. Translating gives CAISEGQAETQYF.

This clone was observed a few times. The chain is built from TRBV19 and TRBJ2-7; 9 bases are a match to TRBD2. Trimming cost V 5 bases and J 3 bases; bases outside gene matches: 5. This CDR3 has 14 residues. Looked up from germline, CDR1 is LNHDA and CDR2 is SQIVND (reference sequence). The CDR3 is CASSPAGGGYEQYF. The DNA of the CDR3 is TGTGCCAGTAGTCCGGCGGGGGGGGGCTACGAGCAGTACTTC.

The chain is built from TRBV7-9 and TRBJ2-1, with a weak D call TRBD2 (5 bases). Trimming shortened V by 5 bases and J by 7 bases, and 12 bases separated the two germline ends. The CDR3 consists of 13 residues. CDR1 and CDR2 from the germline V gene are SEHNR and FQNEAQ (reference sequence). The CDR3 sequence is CASSQREWNEQFF. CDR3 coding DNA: TGTGCCAGCAGCCAGAGGGAGTGGAATGAGCAGTTCTTC.

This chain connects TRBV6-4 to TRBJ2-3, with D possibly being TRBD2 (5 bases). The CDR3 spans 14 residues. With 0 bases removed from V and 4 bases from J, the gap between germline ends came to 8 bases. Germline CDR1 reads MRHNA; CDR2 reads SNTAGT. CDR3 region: CASSDSEGPDTQYF. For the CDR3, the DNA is TGTGCCAGCAGTGACTCCGAGGGCCCAGATACGCAGTATTTT.

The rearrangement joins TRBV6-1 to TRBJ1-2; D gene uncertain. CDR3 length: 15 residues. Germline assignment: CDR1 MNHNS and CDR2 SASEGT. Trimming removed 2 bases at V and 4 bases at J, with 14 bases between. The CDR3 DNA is TGTGCCAGCAGTGAACGGGAAGCGGTCCCCTATGGCTACACCTTC. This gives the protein CASSEREAVPYGYTF.

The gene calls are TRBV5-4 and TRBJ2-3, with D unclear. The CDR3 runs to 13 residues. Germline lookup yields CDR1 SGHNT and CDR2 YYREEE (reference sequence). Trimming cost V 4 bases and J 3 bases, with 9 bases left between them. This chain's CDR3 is CASSAETTDTQYF. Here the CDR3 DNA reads TGTGCCAGCAGCGCGGAGACGACAGATACGCAGTATTTT. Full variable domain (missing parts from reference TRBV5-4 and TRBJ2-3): ETGVTQSPTHLIKTRGQQVTLRCSSQSGHNTVSWYQQALGQGPQFIFQYYREEENGRGNFPPRFSGLQFPNYSSELNVNALELDDSALYLCASSAETTDTQYFGPGTRLTVL.

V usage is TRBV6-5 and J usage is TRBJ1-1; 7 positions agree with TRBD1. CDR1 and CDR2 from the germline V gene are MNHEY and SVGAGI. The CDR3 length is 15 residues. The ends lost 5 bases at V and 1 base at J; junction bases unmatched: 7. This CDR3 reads CASSRTGQKNTEAFF. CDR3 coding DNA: TGTGCCAGCAGTCGAACGGGACAGAAGAACACTGAAGCTTTCTTT.

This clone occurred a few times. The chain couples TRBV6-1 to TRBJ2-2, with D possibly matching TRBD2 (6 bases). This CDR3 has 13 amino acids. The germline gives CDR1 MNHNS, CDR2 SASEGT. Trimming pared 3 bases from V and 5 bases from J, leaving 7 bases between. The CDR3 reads CASSEEGTGELFF. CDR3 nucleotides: TGTGCCAGCAGTGAGGAGGGAACCGGGGAGCTGTTTTTT.

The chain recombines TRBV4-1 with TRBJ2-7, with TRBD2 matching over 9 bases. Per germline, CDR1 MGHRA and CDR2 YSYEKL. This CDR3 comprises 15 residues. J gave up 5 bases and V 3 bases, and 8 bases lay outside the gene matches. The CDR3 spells CASSQGLAGANEQYF. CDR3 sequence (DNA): TGCGCCAGCAGCCAGGGATTAGCGGGAGCTAACGAGCAGTACTTC.

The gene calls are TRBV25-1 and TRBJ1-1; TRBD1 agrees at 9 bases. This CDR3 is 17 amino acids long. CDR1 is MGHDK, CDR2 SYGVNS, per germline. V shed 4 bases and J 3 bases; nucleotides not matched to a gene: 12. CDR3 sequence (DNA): TGTGCCAGCAGTGGACGGGTTTGGGGACAGGGTTACACTGAAGCTTTCTTT. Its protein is CASSGRVWGQGYTEAFF.